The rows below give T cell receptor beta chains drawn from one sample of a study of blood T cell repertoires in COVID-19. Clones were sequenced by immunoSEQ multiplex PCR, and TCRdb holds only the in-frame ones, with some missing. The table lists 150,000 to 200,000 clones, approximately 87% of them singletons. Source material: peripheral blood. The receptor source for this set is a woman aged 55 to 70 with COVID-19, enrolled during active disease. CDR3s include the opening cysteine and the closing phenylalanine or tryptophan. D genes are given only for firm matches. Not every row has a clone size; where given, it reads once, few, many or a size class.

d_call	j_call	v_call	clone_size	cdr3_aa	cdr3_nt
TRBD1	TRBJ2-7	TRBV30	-	CAWGPGQIYEQYF	TGTGCCTGGGGACCGGGACAGATCTACGAGCAGTACTTC
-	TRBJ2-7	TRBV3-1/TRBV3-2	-	CASLDGTSTLDYEQYF	TGTGCCAGCTTAGACGGGACTTCTACATTGGACTACGAGCAGTACTTC
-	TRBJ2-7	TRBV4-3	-	CASSQDGSGVGEQYF	TGCGCCAGCAGCCAAGATGGTTCGGGAGTTGGCGAGCAGTACTTC
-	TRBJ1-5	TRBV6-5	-	CASSYSKEQPQHF	TGTGCCAGCAGTTACTCAAAGGAGCAGCCCCAGCATTTT
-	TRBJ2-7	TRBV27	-	CASSLKSSYEQYF	TGTGCCAGCAGTTTAAAGAGCTCCTACGAGCAGTACTTC
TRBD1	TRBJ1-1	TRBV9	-	CASSVGARRGLAEAFF	TGTGCCAGCAGCGTAGGGGCTAGAAGGGGGCTGGCTGAAGCTTTCTTT
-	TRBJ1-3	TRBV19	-	CASSISMGGKPGNTIYF	TGTGCCAGTAGTATCTCAATGGGGGGGAAGCCTGGAAACACCATATATTTT
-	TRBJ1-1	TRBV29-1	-	CSVGTAMNTEAFF	TGCAGCGTTGGTACAGCCATGAACACTGAAGCTTTCTTT
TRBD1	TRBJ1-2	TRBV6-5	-	CASSLGQGSGYTF	TGTGCCAGCAGTCTCGGACAGGGGTCAGGCTACACCTTC
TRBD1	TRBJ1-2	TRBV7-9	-	CASSSTGTGDGYTF	TGTGCCAGCAGCTCGACCGGGACAGGGGATGGCTACACCTTC
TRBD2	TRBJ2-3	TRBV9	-	CASSPNAAGATDTQYF	TGTGCCAGCAGCCCAAATGCAGCGGGGGCCACAGATACGCAGTATTTT
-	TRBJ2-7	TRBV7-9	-	CASSLDYEGGSGSSYEQYF	TGTGCCAGCAGCCTCGACTACGAAGGGGGAAGCGGATCCTCCTACGAGCAGTACTTC
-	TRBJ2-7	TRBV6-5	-	CASSYLMGASYEQYF	TGTGCCAGCAGTTACCTTATGGGGGCCTCCTACGAGCAGTACTTC
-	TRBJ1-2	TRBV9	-	CASSVGLPANYGYTF	TGTGCCAGCAGCGTAGGACTCCCAGCTAACTATGGCTACACCTTC
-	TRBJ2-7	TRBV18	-	CASSPLGGPDEQYF	TGTGCCAGCTCACCCCTGGGGGGGCCAGACGAGCAGTACTTC
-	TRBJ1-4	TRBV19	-	CASSFGQHSEKLFF	TGTGCCAGTAGTTTCGGACAGCATTCTGAAAAACTGTTTTTT
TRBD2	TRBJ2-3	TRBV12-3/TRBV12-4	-	CASSPTSGRDQYF	TGTGCCAGCAGCCCGACTAGCGGGAGGGATCAGTATTTT
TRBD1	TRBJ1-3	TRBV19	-	CASSMGDRAGNTIYF	TGTGCCAGTAGTATGGGGGACAGGGCTGGAAACACCATATATTTT
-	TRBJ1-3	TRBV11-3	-	CASSLVSPRLMGNTIYF	TGTGCCAGCAGCTTAGTGTCACCTAGGCTCATGGGAAACACCATATATTTT
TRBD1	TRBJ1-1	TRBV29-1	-	CSALGQGSLLNTEAFF	TGCAGCGCCCTCGGACAGGGTTCCCTCTTGAACACTGAAGCTTTCTTT
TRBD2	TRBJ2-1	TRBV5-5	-	CASSIRLAGVKSSYNEQFF	TGTGCCAGCAGCATCCGACTAGCGGGAGTCAAAAGCTCCTACAATGAGCAGTTCTTC
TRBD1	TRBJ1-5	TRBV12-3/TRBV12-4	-	CASSFGTVQPQHF	TGTGCCAGCAGTTTCGGGACAGTTCAGCCCCAGCATTTT
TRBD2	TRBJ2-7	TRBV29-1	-	CSAVTSASYEQYF	TGCAGCGCCGTCACTAGCGCATCCTACGAGCAGTACTTC
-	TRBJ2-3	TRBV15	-	CATKRSGGDRDADTQYF	TGTGCCACCAAGCGGTCGGGGGGGGACAGGGATGCAGATACGCAGTATTTT
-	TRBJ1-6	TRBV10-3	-	CANTGDQGSPLHF	TGTGCCAACACCGGGGACCAGGGGTCACCCCTCCACTTT
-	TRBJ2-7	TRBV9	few	CASSVLDSSYEQYF	TGTGCCAGCAGCGTACTCGACAGCTCCTACGAGCAGTACTTC
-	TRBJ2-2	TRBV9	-	CASRGRTGELFF	TGTGCCAGTCGAGGGCGCACCGGGGAGCTGTTTTTT
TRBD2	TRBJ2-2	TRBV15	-	CATSSAHSGWNTGELFF	TGTGCCACCAGCAGCGCCCATAGCGGGTGGAACACCGGGGAGCTGTTTTTT
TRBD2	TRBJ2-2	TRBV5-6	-	CASSGVSLAGDESTGELFF	TGTGCCAGCAGCGGGGTCAGTCTAGCGGGAGATGAAAGCACCGGGGAGCTGTTTTTT
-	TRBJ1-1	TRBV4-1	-	CASSQVQGSTEAFF	TGCGCCAGCAGCCAAGTACAGGGCAGCACTGAAGCTTTCTTT
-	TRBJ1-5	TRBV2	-	CASSVYRWNQPQHF	TGTGCCAGCAGTGTATATCGGTGGAATCAGCCCCAGCATTTT
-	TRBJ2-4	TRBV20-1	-	CSAIGNNIQYF	TGCAGTGCTATCGGGAACAACATTCAGTACTTC
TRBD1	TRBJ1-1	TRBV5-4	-	CASSRTGEVTEAFF	TGTGCCAGCAGCCGAACAGGGGAAGTCACTGAAGCTTTCTTT
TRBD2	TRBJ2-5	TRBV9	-	CASSPRPGLAAETQYF	TGTGCCAGCAGCCCCCGCCCGGGACTAGCGGCCGAGACCCAGTACTTC
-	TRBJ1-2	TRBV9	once	CASSVGPQGFGYGYTF	TGTGCCAGCAGCGTAGGACCTCAGGGTTTCGGCTATGGCTACACCTTC
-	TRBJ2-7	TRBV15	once	CATSRGGTPYEQYF	TGTGCCACCAGCAGAGGAGGGACTCCCTACGAGCAGTACTTC
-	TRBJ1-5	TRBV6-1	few	CASSDRGDQPQHF	TGTGCCAGCAGTGACAGGGGCGATCAGCCCCAGCATTTT
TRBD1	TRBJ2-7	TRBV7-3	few	CASSLGTASSYEQYF	TGTGCCAGCAGCTTGGGGACAGCAAGCTCCTACGAGCAGTACTTC
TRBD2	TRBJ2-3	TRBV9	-	CASSVGTSGTDTQYF	TGTGCCAGCAGCGTAGGGACTAGCGGCACAGATACGCAGTATTTT
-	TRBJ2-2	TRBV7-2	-	CASSLEGLPVITGELFF	TGTGCCAGCAGCTTGGAAGGACTTCCCGTGATTACCGGGGAGCTGTTTTTT
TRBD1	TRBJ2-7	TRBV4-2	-	CASSQVQGAGEQYF	TGTGCCAGCAGCCAAGTACAGGGGGCCGGCGAGCAGTACTTC
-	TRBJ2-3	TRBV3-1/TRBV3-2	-	CASSALSGDTQYF	TGTGCCAGCAGCGCCCTTTCCGGAGATACGCAGTATTTT
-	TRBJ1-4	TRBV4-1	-	CASSQAYEKLFF	TGCGCCAGCAGCCAAGCTTATGAAAAACTGTTTTTT
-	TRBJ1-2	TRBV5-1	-	CASRTGLGDYGYTF	TGCGCCAGCAGGACGGGCCTCGGGGACTATGGCTACACCTTC
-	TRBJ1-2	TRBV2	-	CASSDSYYGYTF	TGTGCCAGCAGTGATAGCTACTATGGCTACACCTTC
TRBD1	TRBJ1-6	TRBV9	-	CASSVGRQGDSPLHF	TGTGCCAGCAGCGTAGGTCGGCAGGGGGATTCACCCCTCCACTTT
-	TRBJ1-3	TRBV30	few	CAWKSLSSGNTIYF	TGTGCCTGGAAAAGTCTGAGCTCTGGAAACACCATATATTTT
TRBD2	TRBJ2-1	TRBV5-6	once	CASYTQRELANEQFF	TGTGCCAGCTACACCCAGCGGGAGTTGGCCAATGAGCAGTTCTTC
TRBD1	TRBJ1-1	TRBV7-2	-	CASSFRDRRTEAFF	TGTGCCAGCAGCTTCCGGGACAGGAGGACTGAAGCTTTCTTT
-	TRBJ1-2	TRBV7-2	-	CASSLGLIYGYTF	TGTGCCAGCAGCTTGGGACTGATCTATGGCTACACCTTC
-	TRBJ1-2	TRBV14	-	CASSQGLGSYARGYTF	TGTGCCAGCAGCCAAGGGTTGGGGAGCTACGCACGAGGCTACACCTTC
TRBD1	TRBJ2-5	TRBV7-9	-	CASSESTGQQETQYF	TGTGCCAGCAGCGAATCGACGGGACAGCAAGAGACCCAGTACTTC
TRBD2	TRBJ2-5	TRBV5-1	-	CASSVGGLAGETQYF	TGCGCCAGCAGCGTTGGGGGACTAGCAGGGGAGACCCAGTACTTC
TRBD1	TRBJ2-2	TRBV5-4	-	CASSRDRNPGELFF	TGTGCCAGCAGCCGGGACAGGAACCCCGGGGAGCTGTTTTTT
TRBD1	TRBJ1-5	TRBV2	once	CASSDLDRGDSNQPQHF	TGTGCCAGCAGTGATTTGGACAGGGGGGATAGCAATCAGCCCCAGCATTTT
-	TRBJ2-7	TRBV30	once	CAGSLAYEQYF	TGTGCCGGGAGCCTAGCCTACGAGCAGTACTTC
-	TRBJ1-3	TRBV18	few	CASSRSGISGNTIYF	TGTGCCAGCTCACGTTCGGGTATCTCTGGAAACACCATATATTTT
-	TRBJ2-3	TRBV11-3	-	CASSFLTSTDTQYF	TGTGCCAGCAGCTTTCTTACTAGCACAGATACGCAGTATTTT